This is a list of T cell receptor beta chains from one sample in a study of blood T cell repertoires in COVID-19. TCRdb's table, derived via immunoSEQ multiplex PCR, lists solely in-frame clones and lacks some. The sample comprises hundreds of thousands of clones, over 85% of which are singletons, and roughly 2.8% rests with the top ten. The sequencing input was PBMCs or T cells enriched from blood (not recorded which). The receptors were gathered from a woman aged 45 to 65 who had been exposed to COVID-19. CDR3s include the opening cysteine and the closing phenylalanine or tryptophan. Each record gives: V gene, J gene, D gene, clone size, CDR3 protein, CDR3 DNA. A D gene is named only where the DNA matches it firmly. Rows give clone size only sometimes, using once, few, many, or a class for an expanded clone.

>TRBV6-5|TRBJ2-7|NA|NA
CASMEDPGRGREQYF
TGTGCCAGCATGGAGGACCCCGGCCGCGGGCGCGAGCAGTACTTC
>TRBV6-2/TRBV6-3|TRBJ1-2|NA|NA
CASSPEAYGYTF
TGTGCCAGCAGTCCCGAGGCCTATGGCTACACCTTC
>TRBV18|TRBJ1-6|NA|NA
CASSPGGEGNSPLHF
TGTGCCAGCTCACCAGGGGGGGAAGGGAATTCACCCCTCCACTTT
>TRBV28|TRBJ1-4|TRBD1|NA
CASSLSGTAGWGKLFF
TGTGCCAGCAGTCTATCCGGGACAGCGGGTTGGGGAAAACTGTTTTTT
>TRBV19|TRBJ1-4|TRBD1|NA
CASSHMVGGARELFF
TGTGCCAGTAGCCATATGGTAGGGGGCGCCAGGGAACTGTTTTTT
>TRBV19|TRBJ2-3|NA|NA
CASSIERGSTDTQYF
TGTGCCAGTAGTATAGAACGGGGAAGCACAGATACGCAGTATTTT
>TRBV30|TRBJ1-2|NA|once
CAWRAEFGGGYTF
TGTGCCTGGAGGGCGGAATTCGGGGGGGGCTACACCTTC
>TRBV7-2|TRBJ2-7|TRBD1|NA
CASRPSGGSYEQYF
TGTGCCAGCAGACCATCAGGGGGCTCCTACGAGCAGTACTTC
>TRBV19|TRBJ2-7|NA|NA
CASSIYPSRNSYEQYF
TGTGCCAGTAGTATTTATCCTAGCAGGAATTCTTACGAGCAGTACTTC
>TRBV28|TRBJ2-7|TRBD1|NA
CASRNPGTGGYEQYF
TGTGCCAGCAGAAACCCCGGGACAGGGGGGTACGAGCAGTACTTC
>TRBV3-1/TRBV3-2|TRBJ2-2|NA|NA
CASSQRGGTGELFF
TGTGCCAGCAGCCAAAGGGGCGGCACCGGGGAGCTGTTTTTT
>TRBV1|TRBJ2-7|NA|NA
CTSSLTRDRGSYEQYF
TGCACCAGCAGCCTAACAAGGGACAGGGGCTCCTACGAGCAGTACTTC
>TRBV10-3|TRBJ2-7|NA|once
CAISESWSSYEQYF
TGTGCCATCAGTGAGTCTTGGAGCTCCTACGAGCAGTACTTC
>TRBV6-2/TRBV6-3|TRBJ2-2|NA|NA
CASSYSGQNTGELFF
TGTGCCAGCAGTTACTCGGGACAAAACACCGGGGAGCTGTTTTTT
>TRBV5-5|TRBJ2-5|TRBD1|NA
CASSSTGTIQETQYF
TGTGCCAGCAGCTCGACAGGGACAATCCAAGAGACCCAGTACTTC
>TRBV6-4|TRBJ1-2|TRBD1|NA
CASSEMTGAGFYGYTF
TGTGCCAGCAGTGAAATGACAGGGGCTGGGTTCTATGGCTACACCTTC
>TRBV28|TRBJ2-7|NA|few
CASSPGQNSYEQYF
TGTGCCAGCAGCCCGGGACAAAACTCCTACGAGCAGTACTTC
>TRBV18|TRBJ1-1|NA|few
CASSPGPTEAFF
TGTGCCAGCTCACCAGGGCCGACTGAAGCTTTCTTT
>TRBV11-1|TRBJ1-4|NA|few
CASSLALAGAPSNEKLFF
TGTGCCAGCAGCTTAGCGTTAGCAGGGGCACCGTCTAATGAAAAACTGTTTTTT
>TRBV19|TRBJ2-3|TRBD1|NA
CASSLPQGRVSDTQYF
TGTGCCAGTAGTTTGCCACAGGGGCGCGTATCAGATACGCAGTATTTT
>TRBV7-8|TRBJ2-1|NA|NA
CASSLGGGGSYNEQFF
TGTGCCAGCAGCTTAGGAGGGGGTGGCTCCTACAATGAGCAGTTCTTC
>TRBV27|TRBJ1-6|NA|NA
CASSWAGSMYRAPLHF
TGTGCCAGCAGTTGGGCAGGATCGATGTATCGCGCACCCCTCCACTTT
>TRBV30|TRBJ2-3|NA|NA
CAWSVRWSTLSPDTQYF
TGTGCCTGGAGTGTACGGTGGTCTACACTATCTCCAGATACGCAGTATTTT
>TRBV2|TRBJ2-1|NA|NA
CASTQDSRVYNEQFF
TGTGCCAGCACCCAAGACTCCCGAGTCTACAATGAGCAGTTCTTC
>TRBV9|TRBJ1-3|NA|NA
CASSNSIRQSGNTIYF
TGTGCCAGCAGCAACAGTATACGCCAATCTGGAAACACCATATATTTT
>TRBV7-9|TRBJ1-6|NA|many
CASSLAPGNSPLHF
TGTGCCAGCAGCTTAGCACCGGGAAATTCACCCCTCCACTTT